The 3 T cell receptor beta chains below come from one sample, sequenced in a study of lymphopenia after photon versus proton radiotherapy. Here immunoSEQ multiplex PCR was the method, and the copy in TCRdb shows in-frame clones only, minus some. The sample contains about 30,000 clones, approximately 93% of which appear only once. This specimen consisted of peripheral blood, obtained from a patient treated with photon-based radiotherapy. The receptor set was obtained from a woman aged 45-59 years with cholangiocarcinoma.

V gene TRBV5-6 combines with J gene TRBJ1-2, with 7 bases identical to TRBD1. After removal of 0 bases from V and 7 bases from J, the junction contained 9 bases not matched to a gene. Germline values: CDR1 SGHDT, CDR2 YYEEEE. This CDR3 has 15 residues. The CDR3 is CASSLAPTGAVGYTF. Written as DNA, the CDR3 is TGTGCCAGCAGCTTGGCGCCTACAGGGGCTGTTGGCTACACCTTC.

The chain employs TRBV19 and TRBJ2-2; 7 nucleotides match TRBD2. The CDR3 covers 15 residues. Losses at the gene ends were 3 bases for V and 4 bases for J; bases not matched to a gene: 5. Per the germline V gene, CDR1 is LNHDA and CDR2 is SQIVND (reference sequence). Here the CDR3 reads CASSMSGGGTGELFF. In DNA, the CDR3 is TGTGCCAGTAGTATGAGTGGCGGGGGCACCGGGGAGCTGTTTTTT.

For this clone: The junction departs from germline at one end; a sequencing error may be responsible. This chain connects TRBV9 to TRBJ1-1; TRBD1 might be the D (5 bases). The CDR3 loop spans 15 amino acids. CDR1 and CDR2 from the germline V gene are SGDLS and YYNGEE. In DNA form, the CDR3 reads TGTGCCAACAGCCCGCACGACAGTGTGAACACTGAAGCTTTCTTT. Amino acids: CANSPHDSVNTEAFF.